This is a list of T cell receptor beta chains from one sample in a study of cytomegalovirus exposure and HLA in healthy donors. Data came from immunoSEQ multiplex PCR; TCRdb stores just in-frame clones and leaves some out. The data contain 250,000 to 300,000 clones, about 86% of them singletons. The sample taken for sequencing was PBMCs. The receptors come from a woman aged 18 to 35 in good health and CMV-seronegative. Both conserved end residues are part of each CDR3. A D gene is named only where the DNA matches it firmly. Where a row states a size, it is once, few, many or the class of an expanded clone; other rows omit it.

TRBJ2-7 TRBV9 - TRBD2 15 CASSVAASGAYEQYF TGTGCCAGCAGCGTAGCCGCTAGCGGGGCCTACGAGCAGTACTTC
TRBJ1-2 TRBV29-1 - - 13 CSVDFQGGFGYTF TGCAGCGTTGATTTCCAGGGAGGGTTCGGCTACACCTTC
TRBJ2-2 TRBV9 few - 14 CASSVGGFAGELFF TGTGCCAGCAGCGTAGGCGGGTTCGCCGGGGAGCTGTTTTTT
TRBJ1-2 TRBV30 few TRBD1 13 CAWSTGGGYGYTF TGTGCCTGGAGTACAGGGGGCGGCTATGGCTACACCTTC
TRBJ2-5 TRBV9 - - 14 CASSVGVARETQYF TGTGCCAGCAGCGTAGGAGTAGCGAGGGAGACCCAGTACTTC
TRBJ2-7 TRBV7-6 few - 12 CASSLAQNEQYF TGTGCCAGCAGCTTAGCGCAGAACGAGCAGTACTTC
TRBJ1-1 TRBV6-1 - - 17 CASSEARVRRGGTEAFF TGTGCCAGCAGTGAAGCGCGGGTTAGGAGGGGCGGGACTGAAGCTTTCTTT
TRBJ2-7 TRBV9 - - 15 CASSVVPGFTNEQYF TGTGCCAGCAGCGTAGTCCCCGGGTTTACGAACGAGCAGTACTTC
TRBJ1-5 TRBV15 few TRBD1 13 CATRKDRGQPQHF TGTGCCACCAGGAAGGACAGGGGTCAGCCCCAGCATTTT
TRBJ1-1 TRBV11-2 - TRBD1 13 CASSDRAATEAFF TGTGCCAGCAGCGACAGGGCTGCCACTGAAGCTTTCTTT
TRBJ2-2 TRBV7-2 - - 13 CASSRRGPGELFF TGTGCCAGCAGCCGTAGGGGTCCCGGGGAGCTGTTTTTT
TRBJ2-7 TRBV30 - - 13 CAWTRAYPYEQYF TGTGCCTGGACGAGGGCGTACCCCTACGAGCAGTACTTC
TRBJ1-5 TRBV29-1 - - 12 CSVGGDNQPQHF TGCAGCGTCGGGGGGGACAATCAGCCCCAGCATTTT
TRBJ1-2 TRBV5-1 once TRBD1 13 CASSMQGENGYTF TGCGCCAGCAGCATGCAGGGGGAGAATGGCTACACCTTC
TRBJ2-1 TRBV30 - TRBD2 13 CAWSPTSGPEQFF TGTGCCTGGAGCCCGACTAGCGGGCCTGAGCAGTTCTTC
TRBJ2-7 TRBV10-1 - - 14 CASSADRSSYEQYF TGCGCCAGCAGTGCCGACCGGAGCTCCTACGAGCAGTACTTC